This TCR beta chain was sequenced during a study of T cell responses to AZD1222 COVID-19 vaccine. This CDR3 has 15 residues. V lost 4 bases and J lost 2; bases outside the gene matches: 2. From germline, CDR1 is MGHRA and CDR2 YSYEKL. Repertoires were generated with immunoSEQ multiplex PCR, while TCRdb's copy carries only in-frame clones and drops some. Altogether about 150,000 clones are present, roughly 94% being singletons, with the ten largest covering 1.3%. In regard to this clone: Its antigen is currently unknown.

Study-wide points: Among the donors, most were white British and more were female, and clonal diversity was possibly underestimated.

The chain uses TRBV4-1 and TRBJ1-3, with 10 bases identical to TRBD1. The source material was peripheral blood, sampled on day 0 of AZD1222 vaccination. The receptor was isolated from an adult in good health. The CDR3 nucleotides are TGCGCCAGCAGCCGGGACAGGGGTACTGGAAACACCATATATTTT. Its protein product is CASSRDRGTGNTIYF.